The T cell receptor (beta chain) described here comes from a study of blood T cell repertoires in COVID-19. Study context: Sources were T cells, B-cell-depleted T cells, or PBMCs; the material itself was cDNA or gDNA.

V lost 0 bases and J lost 5; bases outside the gene matches: 4. Germline CDR1 reads SGHRS; CDR2 reads YFSETQ. This CDR3 comprises 14 residues. Authors' methods: Amplification of reference gene primers provided the estimated nucleated cell counts. Clones were read by immunoSEQ multiplex PCR, and TCRdb kept only the in-frame ones, dropping some. V, J and clone size are those of that table, while D and trimming were read from the DNA. Here the sample spans some 150,000 clones, roughly 86% being singletons. V is TRBV5-1 and J is TRBJ2-7; 8 nucleotides match TRBD1. The TCR was taken from a human donor in a cohort sampled during active COVID-19. The sample comprised peripheral blood. The CDR3 here is CASSLGQGYNEQYF. The CDR3 DNA reads as TGCGCCAGCAGCTTGGGACAGGGGTACAACGAGCAGTACTTC.